This T cell receptor (beta chain) comes out of a study of T cell clonality in common variable immunodeficiency. This clone was recorded many times. The CDR3 end lies 3 residues beyond the end of the read and is filled in from the germline J gene. Generated by immunoSEQ multiplex PCR, the TCRdb table keeps only in-frame clones and is missing some. The sample presents around 39,000 clones, none singletons. The CDR3 runs 15 residues. Germline assignment: CDR1 DFQATT and CDR2 SNEGSKA (reference sequence). Trimming removed 5 bases from V and 6 bases from J; junction bases left unmatched: 14. Sequenced material: peripheral blood mononuclear cells. V is TRBV20-1 and J is TRBJ2-7; 9 bases match TRBD1. This TCR derives from a person between 18 and 69 years old in good health. CDR3 loop: CSASGLGTGSAEQYF. The CDR3 DNA, read in part, is TGCAGTGCTTCCGGCCTGGGGACAGGGTCCGCCGAG.